This T cell receptor (beta chain) was observed in a study of shared clonotypes between healthy human individuals. Study at large: Three plates each covered CD4 naive and memory; CD8 naive two, CD8 memory one.

The CDR3 has 15 residues. Germline V gene data show CDR1 as ENHRY and CDR2 as SYGVKD. The junction had 3 bases not matched to a gene; V was cut back by 5 bases and J by 3 bases. About this clone: Its target is not known.

Deep-level running was used for the assay. TCRdb's copy holds only in-frame clones and misses some; the assay was immunoSEQ multiplex PCR. The sample lists some 2,000,000 clones; about 95% were seen once. CD8 cells classed as naive were CD45RO-negative and positively selected for CCR7, excluding terminally differentiated effector memory CD45RA+ cells. Those who donated were healthy HIV-negative adults, with no recent acute infections or vaccinations reported. Study findings and constraints: A few donors showed sharing of around 5.3% of naive CD4 clonotypes.

This chain connects TRBV10-3 to TRBJ2-1; 11 bases are shared with TRBD2. The sample taken for sequencing was naive CD8+ T cells sorted from blood. The TCR was taken from a man between 18 and 29 years old in good health. The CDR3 loop is CAISRLAGGYNEQFF. The CDR3 DNA reads as TGTGCCATCAGTAGGCTAGCGGGGGGCTACAATGAGCAGTTCTTC.